The next 15 T cell receptor beta chains were all read from a single sample in a study of technical replicates of blood from four donors. Sequencing used immunoSEQ multiplex PCR; TCRdb keeps in-frame clones, though not all of them. The table lists just under 100,000 clones, approximately 95% of them singletons, with just over 0.2% in the top ten. Sequences were obtained from T cells isolated from PBMCs. Every receptor here comes from a human donor in good health.

In its sample, this clone was seen once. Mismatch with germline at one junction end may stem from a read error. Here the CDR3 DNA reads TGTGCTAGCAGCCCAGAACTAGCGGGGGGACAAGAGACCCAGTACTTC. Protein product: CASSPELAGGQETQYF. The V gene is TRBV7-7, the J gene TRBJ2-5; 12 positions match TRBD2. The CDR3 sequence is 16 residues long. CDR1 and CDR2 from the germline V gene are SSHAT and FNYEAQ (reference sequence).

The chain links TRBV7-9 to TRBJ2-7; 9 positions match TRBD2. The germline V gene encodes CDR1 SEHNR and CDR2 FQNEAQ (reference sequence). With 7 bases clipped from V and 2 bases from J, the junction kept 6 bases outside the gene matches. CDR3 length: 14 residues. Written as DNA, the CDR3 is TGTGCCAGCAACAGAGCGGGAGGCCCCTACGAGCAGTACTTC. Amino acid sequence: CASNRAGGPYEQYF.

This sequence joins TRBV30 and TRBJ1-4; 12 nucleotides agree with TRBD1. Germline V gene data show CDR1 as GTSNPN and CDR2 as SVGIG (reference sequence). This CDR3 has 15 amino acids. The V and J ends lost 8 bases and 7 bases, in that order; junction bases with no gene match: 11. CDR3 residues: CARSPGTGGVEKLFF. CDR3 sequence (DNA): TGTGCCCGAAGTCCCGGGACAGGGGGCGTTGAAAAACTGTTTTTT.

The V call is TRBV9, the J call TRBJ2-1; 7 bases are a match to TRBD2. This CDR3 comprises 15 residues. CDR1 is SGDLS and CDR2 is YYNGEE in the germline V gene. V trimming: 4 bases; J trimming: 3 bases; junction bases outside the gene matches: 7. As DNA, the CDR3 is TGTGCCAGCAGCCTGGCGGGGGATCTCTACAATGAGCAGTTCTTC. Translation gives CASSLAGDLYNEQFF.

V and J are TRBV28 and TRBJ1-1; the D is unclear. This CDR3 is 12 amino acids long. The V gene's germline CDR1 is MDHEN and CDR2 SYDVKM. V lost 3 bases to trimming and J lost 7 bases, with 9 bases between them. The CDR3 bases are TGTGCCAGCAGTTTCCGGGGTGGTGAAGCTTTCTTT. Translating it yields CASSFRGGEAFF.

J is TRBJ2-7 and V is TRBV6-5; D unclear. Germline V gene data show CDR1 as MNHEY and CDR2 as SVGAGI. V lost 2 bases and J 6 bases, leaving 11 bases between the germline ends. CDR3 length: 13 amino acids. This CDR3 reads CASSYTAWAEQYF. DNA for the CDR3: TGTGCCAGCAGTTACACTGCTTGGGCCGAGCAGTACTTC.

The chain recombines TRBV9 with TRBJ2-1, with a tentative D call TRBD1 (7 bases). V lost 0 bases and J lost 4, with 11 bases in between. The V gene's germline CDR1 is SGDLS and CDR2 YYNGEE. This CDR3 comprises 15 residues. CDR3 sequence: CASSVVPGGYNEQFF. In DNA form, the CDR3 reads TGTGCCAGCAGCGTAGTTCCAGGGGGGTACAATGAGCAGTTCTTC. Full variable domain (rest looked up from reference TRBV9 and TRBJ2-1): DSGVTQTPKHLITATGQRVTLRCSPRSGDLSVYWYQQSLDQGLQFLIQYYNGEERAKGNILERFSAQQFPDLHSELNLSSLELGDSALYFCASSVVPGGYNEQFFGPGTRLTVL.

The chain employs TRBV27 and TRBJ1-5; 11 bases line up with TRBD1. CDR3 length equals 14 residues. J was trimmed by 3 bases and V by 8 bases; bases with no gene match: 3. Germline V gives CDR1 MNHEY, CDR2 SMNVEV (reference sequence). This CDR3 reads CASGTGGINQPQHF. DNA for the CDR3: TGTGCCAGCGGGACAGGGGGTATCAATCAGCCCCAGCATTTT.

In this sample, this clone turned up a few times. The gene calls are TRBV28 and TRBJ1-5; 7 positions match TRBD1. In germline, CDR1 is MDHEN, CDR2 SYDVKM. The length of the CDR3 is 14 residues. V dropped 6 bases and J dropped 4; count of bases not matched to a gene: 6. Here the CDR3 reads CASRTGTENQPQHF. The CDR3 DNA reads TGTGCCAGCAGGACCGGGACAGAGAATCAGCCCCAGCATTTT.

CDR3 amino acids: CASSLLGQYEQYF. Here the CDR3 DNA reads TGTGCCAGCAGCTTATTGGGACAATACGAGCAGTACTTC. This sequence joins TRBV5-6 and TRBJ2-7, with D perhaps TRBD1 (6 bases). With 2 bases removed from V and 4 bases from J, the gap between germline ends came to 10 bases. The germline V gene has CDR1 SGHDT and CDR2 YYEEEE. CDR3 size: 13 residues. Variable domain in full (rest from reference TRBV5-6 and TRBJ2-7): DAGVTQSPTHLIKTRGQQVTLRCSPKSGHDTVSWYQQALGQGPQFIFQYYEEEERQRGNFPDRFSGHQFPNYSSELNVNALLLGDSALYLCASSLLGQYEQYFGPGTRLTVT.

The V call is TRBV27, the J call TRBJ2-1; TRBD2 is a possible D gene (6 bases). Germline V lookup: CDR1 MNHEY, CDR2 SMNVEV (reference sequence). V lost 3 bases, J lost 9 bases, and 12 bases lay in between. This CDR3 is 13 amino acids long. The CDR3 sequence is CASSFRSGREQFF. In DNA, the CDR3 is TGTGCCAGCAGTTTCCGAAGCGGGCGTGAGCAGTTCTTC.

This chain uses TRBV7-9 with TRBJ2-1, with TRBD2 matching over 8 bases. CDR1 and CDR2 (germline): SEHNR, FQNEAQ (reference sequence). J lost 4 bases, V lost 2 bases, and 4 bases had no gene match. The CDR3 has 15 amino acids. CDR3 residues: CASSLQAGDYNEQFF. The CDR3 DNA reads as TGTGCCAGCAGCTTACAAGCGGGGGATTACAATGAGCAGTTCTTC.

V and J are TRBV11-2 and TRBJ2-1, with 12 bases fitting TRBD2. Germline V gene data show CDR1 as SGHAT and CDR2 as FQNNGV. This CDR3 region has 14 residues. J lost 8 bases, V lost 4 bases, and 3 bases had no gene match. CDR3 sequence: CASSWTSGKYEQFF. The CDR3 DNA is TGTGCCAGCAGCTGGACTAGCGGGAAGTATGAGCAGTTCTTC.

The gene calls are TRBV29-1 and TRBJ2-1; TRBD2 agrees at 11 bases. Looked up from germline, CDR1 is SQVTM and CDR2 is ANQGSEA. This CDR3 comprises 18 residues. J lost 2 bases, V lost 4 bases, and 13 bases had no gene match. This CDR3 is CSVVSGLLAGGPYNEQFF. As DNA, the CDR3 is TGCAGCGTTGTTTCGGGGCTGCTAGCGGGAGGTCCCTACAATGAGCAGTTCTTC.

The V gene is TRBV7-3, the J gene TRBJ2-1; 11 bases are shared with TRBD2. Losses at the gene ends were 5 bases for V and 1 base for J; bases not matched to a gene: 4. From germline, CDR1 is SGHTA and CDR2 FQGTGA. The CDR3 contains 16 residues. CDR3 protein: CASSRLAGKSYNEQFF. CDR3 DNA: TGTGCCAGCAGCCGACTAGCGGGGAAATCCTACAATGAGCAGTTCTTC.